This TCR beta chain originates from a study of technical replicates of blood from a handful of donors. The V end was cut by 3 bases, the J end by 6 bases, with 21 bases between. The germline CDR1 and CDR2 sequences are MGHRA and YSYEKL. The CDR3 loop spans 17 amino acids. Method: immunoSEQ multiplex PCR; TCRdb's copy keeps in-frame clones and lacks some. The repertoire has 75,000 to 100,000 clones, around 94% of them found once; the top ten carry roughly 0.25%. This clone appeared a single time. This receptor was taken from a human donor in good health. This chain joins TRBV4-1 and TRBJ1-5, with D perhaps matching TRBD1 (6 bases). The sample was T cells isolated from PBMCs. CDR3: CASSQSRYVQGIQPQHF. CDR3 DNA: TGCGCCAGCAGCCAGAGTCGATACGTACAGGGTATTCAGCCCCAGCATTTT.